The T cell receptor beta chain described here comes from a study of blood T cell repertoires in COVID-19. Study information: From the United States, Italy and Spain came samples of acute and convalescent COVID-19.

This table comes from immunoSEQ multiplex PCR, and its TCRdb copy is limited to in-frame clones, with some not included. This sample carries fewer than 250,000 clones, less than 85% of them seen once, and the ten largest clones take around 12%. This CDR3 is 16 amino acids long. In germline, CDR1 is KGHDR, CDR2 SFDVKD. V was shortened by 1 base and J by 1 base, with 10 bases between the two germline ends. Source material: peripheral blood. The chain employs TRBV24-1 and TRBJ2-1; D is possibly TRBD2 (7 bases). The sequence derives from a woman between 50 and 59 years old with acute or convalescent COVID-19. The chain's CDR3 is CATSDLRGGSYNEQFF. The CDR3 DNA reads TGTGCCACCAGTGATTTAAGGGGGGGTTCCTACAATGAGCAGTTCTTC.